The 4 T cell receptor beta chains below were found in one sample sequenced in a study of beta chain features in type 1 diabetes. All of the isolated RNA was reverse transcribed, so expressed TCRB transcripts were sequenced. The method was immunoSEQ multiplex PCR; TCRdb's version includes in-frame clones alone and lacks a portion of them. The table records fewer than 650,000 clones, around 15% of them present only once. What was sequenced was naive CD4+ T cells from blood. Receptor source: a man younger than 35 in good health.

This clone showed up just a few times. The CDR3 nucleotides are TGTGCCAGCAACAGGAATAATGGAAACACCATATATTTT. This sequence encodes CASNRNNGNTIYF. The chain combines TRBV6-5 with TRBJ1-3; D is possibly TRBD1 (5 bases). This CDR3 comprises 13 residues. CDR1 is MNHEY and CDR2 is SVGAGI in the germline V gene. The ends were cut back, 7 bases at V and 3 bases at J, with 10 bases in the middle.

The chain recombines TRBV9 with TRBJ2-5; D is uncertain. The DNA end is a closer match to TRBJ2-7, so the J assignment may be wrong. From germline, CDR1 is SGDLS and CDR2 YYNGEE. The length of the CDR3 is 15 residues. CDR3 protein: CASSVDPLGTYEQYF. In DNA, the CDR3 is TGTGCCAGCAGCGTAGATCCCCTGGGGACCTACGAGCAGTACTTC.

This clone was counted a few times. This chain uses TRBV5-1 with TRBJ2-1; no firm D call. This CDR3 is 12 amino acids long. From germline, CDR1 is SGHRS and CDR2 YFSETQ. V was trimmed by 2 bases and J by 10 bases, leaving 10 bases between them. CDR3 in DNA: TGCGCCAGCAGCTTCCCTACCCCCGAGCAGTTCTTC. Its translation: CASSFPTPEQFF.

The CDR3 DNA follows: TGTGCCAGCAAGGGACAGCCCTATGGCTACACCTTC. Its protein is CASKGQPYGYTF. V is TRBV5-4 and J is TRBJ1-2, with 7 bases aligning to TRBD1. V lost 6 bases, J lost 4 bases, and 3 bases stayed unmatched. The germline V gene has CDR1 SGHNT and CDR2 YYREEE (reference sequence). The CDR3 consists of 12 residues.